One sample yielded the 6 T cell receptor beta chains listed below, sequenced in a study of T cell clusters in autoimmune cytopenias. TRB was amplified from around 0.25 ug of peripheral blood genomic DNA per sample. Multiplex touch-down PCR amplified TRB using TRB-A and TRB-B pools in one tube. TCRdb processed the multiplex PCR reads again and assigns one entry to each CDR3 protein, with no DNA. Recorded here are 9,500 to 15,000 distinct CDR3 sequences; the top ten clones represent more than 2.5%. The sample comprised peripheral blood. These receptors originate from a human donor with an autoimmune cytopenia or autoimmune hepatitis (not recorded which).

This rearrangement joins TRBV6-6 to TRBJ1-6; with no DNA, the TCRdb D assignment of TRBD1 cannot be verified. Germline V gene data show CDR1 as MNHNY and CDR2 as SVGAGI (reference sequence). CDR3 size: 14 residues. Here the CDR3 reads CASSYVQGGSPLHF.

Considering frequency, this clonotype is medium-sized (0.01 to 0.1%). The V gene is TRBV5-5, the J gene TRBJ2-6. The germline CDR1 and CDR2 sequences are SGHKS and YYEKEE (reference sequence). CDR3 size: 15 residues. The CDR3 sequence: CASSLGVSGANVLTF.

The chain has TRBV11-2 and TRBJ2-3; the D call from TCRdb, TRBD1, cannot be confirmed without DNA. Germline V gene data show CDR1 as SGHAT and CDR2 as FQNNGV. The CDR3 spans 15 residues. This CDR3 is CASSSPGVGTDTQYF. Combining the CDR3 with reference TRBV11-2 and TRBJ2-3 gives the whole variable domain EAGVAQSPRYKIIEKRQSVAFWCNPISGHATLYWYQQILGQGPKLLIQFQNNGVVDDSQLPKDRFSAERLKGVDSTLKIQPAKLEDSAVYLCASSSPGVGTDTQYFGPGTRLTVL.

This clonotype is labeled medium-sized based on frequency. The J gene is TRBJ1-5, the V gene TRBV29-1. This CDR3 is 12 amino acids long. Germline CDR1 and CDR2: SQVTM and ANQGSEA. The CDR3 reads CSVGQGDQPQHF.

The V call is TRBV12-3 or TRBV12-4, the J call TRBJ2-3; TCRdb lists TRBD2, though no DNA is available to test this call. The CDR3 is 19 residues long. The CDR3 spells CASNTAQGRGAVGTDTQYF.

This clonotype is deemed medium-sized (0.01 to 0.1%) by its frequency. V usage is TRBV19 and J usage is TRBJ2-3; TCRdb designates TRBD2, a call that cannot be tested without DNA. Germline-derived CDR1 and CDR2 are LNHDA and SQIVND (reference sequence). The CDR3 runs to 16 residues. CDR3 sequence reads: CATSSYSGRATDTQYF. Variable domain in full (rest from reference TRBV19 and TRBJ2-3): DGGITQSPKYLFRKEGQNVTLSCEQNLNHDAMYWYRQDPGQGLRLIYYSQIVNDFQKGDIAEGYSVSREKKESFPLTVTSAQKNPTAFYLCATSSYSGRATDTQYFGPGTRLTVL.